This is a list of T cell receptor beta chains from one sample in a study of blood T cell repertoires in COVID-19. The method was immunoSEQ multiplex PCR; TCRdb's version includes in-frame clones alone and lacks a portion of them. The sample lists roughly 70,000 clones; around 90% were seen once. The sequenced material came from peripheral blood. The receptors stem from an elderly woman with active COVID-19. CDR3s include the opening cysteine and the closing phenylalanine or tryptophan. A D gene is named only where the DNA matches it firmly. Expanded clones get a size class; other rows say once, few or many, or leave the size out.

clone_size,d_call,j_call,v_call,cdr3_aa,cdr3_nt
NA,TRBD2,TRBJ2-6,TRBV5-1,CASSFGAGGGGANVLTF,TGCGCCAGCAGCTTCGGGGCGGGAGGAGGTGGGGCCAACGTCCTGACTTTC
NA,TRBD1,TRBJ2-7,TRBV5-4,CASSPRTGASYEQYF,TGTGCCAGCAGCCCTAGGACAGGGGCCTCCTACGAGCAGTACTTC
NA,TRBD1,TRBJ1-1,TRBV3-1/TRBV3-2,CASSPAGQVTEAFF,TGTGCCAGCAGCCCCGCCGGACAGGTGACTGAAGCTTTCTTT
NA,NA,TRBJ2-5,TRBV5-1,CASSSREASPQETQYF,TGCGCCAGCAGCTCTCGGGAAGCGAGTCCCCAAGAGACCCAGTACTTC
NA,TRBD1,TRBJ1-2,TRBV5-4,CASSTRQGEDYGYTF,TGTGCCAGCAGCACCCGACAGGGGGAGGACTATGGCTACACCTTC
NA,TRBD2,TRBJ2-1,TRBV19,CASSIDRTSGDYNEQFF,TGTGCCAGTAGTATAGATCGGACTAGCGGAGATTACAATGAGCAGTTCTTC
NA,NA,TRBJ1-6,TRBV6-6,CASSYSSGGLDSPLHF,TGTGCCAGCAGTTACTCGTCGGGGGGTTTGGATTCACCCCTCCACTTT
few,NA,TRBJ1-5,TRBV2,CASGSHRENQPQHF,TGTGCCAGCGGTTCCCACAGGGAGAATCAGCCCCAGCATTTT
NA,NA,TRBJ1-3,TRBV15,CATSRTVSGNTIYF,TGTGCCACCAGCAGGACAGTCTCTGGAAACACCATATATTTT
few,NA,TRBJ2-1,TRBV7-2,CASSPPSSNEQFF,TGTGCCAGCAGCCCCCCATCTAGCAATGAGCAGTTCTTC
NA,NA,TRBJ2-1,TRBV18,CASSPPSFSGNSYEQFF,TGTGCCAGCTCACCACCGTCGTTTTCAGGGAATTCATATGAGCAGTTCTTC
NA,NA,TRBJ1-2,TRBV4-3,CASSQDLTGSFGYTF,TGCGCCAGCAGCCAAGATCTCACAGGGAGCTTTGGCTACACCTTC
NA,NA,TRBJ2-6,TRBV2,CARGSPGANVLTF,TGTGCCCGAGGGAGCCCCGGGGCCAACGTCCTGACTTTC
NA,TRBD2,TRBJ2-3,TRBV3-1/TRBV3-2,CASSRCGGLATDTQYF,TGTGCCAGCAGCCGCTGCGGGGGACTAGCAACAGATACGCAGTATTTT
once,TRBD2,TRBJ2-1,TRBV3-1/TRBV3-2,CASSQVGREGHFF,TGTGCCAGCAGCCAAGTCGGGCGGGAGGGCCATTTCTTC
NA,NA,TRBJ1-2,TRBV27,CASSFKGPRDGYTF,TGTGCCAGCAGTTTCAAGGGGCCTCGGGATGGCTACACCTTC
NA,NA,TRBJ1-5,TRBV6-5,CAISRGGNQPQHF,TGTGCCATCTCCCGGGGAGGCAATCAGCCCCAGCATTTT
NA,NA,TRBJ2-1,TRBV19,CASSIALTRDQFF,TGTGCCAGTAGTATAGCCCTAACCAGGGATCAGTTCTTC
once,NA,TRBJ2-3,TRBV5-6,CASSSPRGTGTDTQYF,TGTGCCAGCAGCTCCCCCCGGGGGACGGGTACAGATACGCAGTATTTT
NA,TRBD2,TRBJ2-3,TRBV4-2,CASSQLLAGGTGADTQYF,TGTGCCAGCAGCCAATTACTAGCGGGAGGGACAGGGGCAGATACGCAGTATTTT
NA,TRBD1,TRBJ1-3,TRBV5-1,CASSYSDRPSGNTIYF,TGCGCCAGCAGCTACTCGGACAGGCCATCTGGAAACACCATATATTTT
NA,TRBD1,TRBJ1-2,TRBV28,CASIPYRGQGGFNYGYTF,TGTGCCAGCATTCCATACCGGGGACAGGGGGGTTTTAACTATGGCTACACCTTC
NA,NA,TRBJ2-3,TRBV19,CASSIDPGGTDTQYF,TGTGCCAGTAGTATAGACCCGGGGGGCACAGATACGCAGTATTTT
NA,TRBD2,TRBJ2-7,TRBV3-1/TRBV3-2,CASSARLAEHEQYF,TGTGCCAGCAGCGCCCGACTAGCGGAACACGAGCAGTACTTC
NA,NA,TRBJ2-1,TRBV18,CASSPIQGYNEQFF,TGTGCCAGCTCACCAATACAGGGTTACAATGAGCAGTTCTTC
NA,TRBD2,TRBJ2-2,TRBV6-2/TRBV6-3,CASSYSRLAGGNRDTGELFF,TGTGCCAGCAGTTACTCGAGACTAGCGGGAGGGAACCGCGACACCGGGGAGCTGTTTTTT
NA,NA,TRBJ2-4,TRBV7-2,CASSLSAGNIQYF,TGTGCCAGCAGCCTTTCCGCCGGAAACATTCAGTACTTC
NA,TRBD2,TRBJ2-5,TRBV3-1/TRBV3-2,CASSQFGAGGQETQYF,TGTGCCAGCAGCCAATTTGGTGCGGGAGGTCAAGAGACCCAGTACTTC
NA,NA,TRBJ2-7,TRBV11-2,CASSLNRGGVEQYF,TGTGCCAGCAGCTTAAACAGGGGCGGGGTCGAGCAGTACTTC
NA,NA,TRBJ2-7,TRBV27,CASSSTDKGYEQYF,TGTGCCAGCAGCTCAACCGATAAGGGGTACGAGCAGTACTTC
few,TRBD1,TRBJ2-7,TRBV28,CASSLGDRGMREQYF,TGTGCCAGCAGTTTAGGGGACAGGGGGATGAGAGAGCAGTACTTC
NA,TRBD2,TRBJ2-1,TRBV28,CASSFGLAGVYGGEQFF,TGTGCCAGCAGTTTCGGACTAGCGGGAGTTTACGGCGGGGAGCAGTTCTTC
NA,NA,TRBJ2-7,TRBV6-2/TRBV6-3,CASSRDPLKRDEQYF,TGTGCCAGCAGTCGAGACCCGCTTAAGCGGGACGAGCAGTACTTC
NA,TRBD1,TRBJ2-7,TRBV5-1,CASSLGGTGAYEQYF,TGCGCCAGCAGCTTGGGTGGGACAGGAGCCTACGAGCAGTACTTC
NA,TRBD2,TRBJ2-7,TRBV5-1,CASSLAGLAGGEQYF,TGCGCCAGCAGCTTGGCCGGACTAGCGGGAGGCGAGCAGTACTTC
NA,TRBD1,TRBJ2-2,TRBV4-1,CASSRRTGANTGELFF,TGCGCCAGCAGCCGCCGGACAGGGGCGAACACCGGGGAGCTGTTTTTT
NA,NA,TRBJ2-1,TRBV7-3,CASSQTGTYNEQFF,TGTGCCAGCAGCCAAACCGGGACCTACAATGAGCAGTTCTTC
NA,NA,TRBJ1-2,TRBV28,CASSPLSGTPVGGYTF,TGTGCCAGCAGTCCCCTCTCCGGGACACCTGTCGGCGGCTACACCTTC
NA,TRBD1,TRBJ2-7,TRBV19,CASSSPGQGAYEQYF,TGTGCCAGTAGCTCCCCGGGACAGGGTGCCTACGAGCAGTACTTC
NA,NA,TRBJ2-2,TRBV4-3,CASSQEEKRNVPGELFF,TGCGCCAGCAGCCAAGAGGAAAAGAGGAATGTCCCCGGGGAGCTGTTTTTT
NA,TRBD1,TRBJ1-2,TRBV5-8,CASSTRTGLNYGYTF,TGTGCCAGCAGCACAAGGACAGGGCTTAACTATGGCTACACCTTC
NA,NA,TRBJ1-1,TRBV19,CASSTTWRRTEAFF,TGTGCCAGTAGTACTACCTGGAGGCGGACTGAAGCTTTCTTT
NA,NA,TRBJ1-1,TRBV7-9,CASNNREDTEAFF,TGTGCCAGCAACAACAGGGAGGACACTGAAGCTTTCTTT